The clone carrying this T cell receptor (beta chain) was recorded many times. Its antigen is currently unknown. CDR1 is MNHEY and CDR2 is SMNVEV in the germline V gene (reference sequence). The CDR3 totals 17 residues. Losses at the gene ends were 5 bases for V and 4 bases for J; bases not matched to a gene: 17. This entry is derived from a study of regulatory T cells in long-lasting Graves disease. Study-wide points: A reduction in accuracy may have resulted from the small sample size. Peripheral blood was the sole material, not thyroid tissue.

According to the study, TCR beta libraries were built with iRepertoire HTBI primers and CDR3-region Arm-PCR. TCRdb analysed the multiplex PCR reads with MiXCR anew, one entry per CDR3 protein. Found here are over 400,000 distinct CDR3 sequences, 12% to 15% of them singletons; the top ten hold about a sixth. This sample's time point: newly diagnosed GD, antithyroid drugs for less than 3 months. Preparation of the TCR library used RNA extracted from PBMCs. This sample also appeared in a second study, on T cells in Graves' hyperthyroidism and ophthalmopathy. This second study notes: Patients having uncontrolled infection, another autoimmune disease, pregnancy or lactation were not included. Ophthalmopathy and stable hyperthyroidism were separated by a 13 V-J model.

The sequence was collected from a woman aged 45 to 65 with Graves disease. The sample here was peripheral blood mononuclear cells (PBMCs), taken at new diagnosis, from a patient treated with antithyroid drugs. V usage is TRBV27 and J usage is TRBJ2-7; TRBD1 matches at 7 bases. The CDR3 region is CASSRDFRGSGLYEQYF. The CDR3 coding sequence is TGTGCCAGCAGTCGGGATTTCAGGGGGAGCGGACTTTACGAGCAGTACTTC.